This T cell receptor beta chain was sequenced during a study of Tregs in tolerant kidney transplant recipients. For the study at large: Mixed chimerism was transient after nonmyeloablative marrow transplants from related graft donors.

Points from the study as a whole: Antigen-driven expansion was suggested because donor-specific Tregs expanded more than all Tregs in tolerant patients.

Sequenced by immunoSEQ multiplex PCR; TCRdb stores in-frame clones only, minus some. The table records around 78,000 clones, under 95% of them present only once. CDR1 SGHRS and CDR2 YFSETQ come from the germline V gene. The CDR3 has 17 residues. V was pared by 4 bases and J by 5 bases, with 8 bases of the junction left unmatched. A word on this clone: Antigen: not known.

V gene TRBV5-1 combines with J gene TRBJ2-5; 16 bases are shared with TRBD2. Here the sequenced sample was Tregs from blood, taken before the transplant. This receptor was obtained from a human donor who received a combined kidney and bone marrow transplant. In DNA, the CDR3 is TGCGCCAGCAGCCCCGGGACTAGCGGGAGGGCCGGGGAGACCCAGTACTTC. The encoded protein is CASSPGTSGRAGETQYF.